This TCR beta chain was sequenced for a study of cytotoxic CD8 clonotypes in ibrutinib-treated CLL. Looking at the study overall: There were roughly 12 relapsed/refractory patients and more than 14 treatment-naive patients, and under 18 were IGHV unmutated. With a range of 6 to 36, the median treatment time before response samples were taken was about twelve months.

Study-wide points: Upon ibrutinib response clonality rose, and upon progression it fell back toward baseline.

The intended depth for sequencing was 1 in 200,000 to 1 in 1 million T cells. The table came from immunoSEQ multiplex PCR; TCRdb's copy has only in-frame clones and leaves some out. The profile shows some 84,000 clones, roughly 84% of them singletons. As concerns this clone: Its specificity is not known.

CDR1 and CDR2 from the germline V gene are MRHNA and SNTAGT. This CDR3 contains 14 residues. V was pared by 6 bases and J by 4 bases, with 7 bases of the junction left unmatched. This chain links TRBV6-4 with TRBJ1-1; TRBD1 aligns across 8 bases. The specimen comprised PBMCs, sampled before ibrutinib treatment. This TCR was sampled from a human donor with chronic lymphocytic leukemia. The CDR3 DNA reads as TGTGCCAGCAGGCCCCAGGGGGCGAGCACTGAAGCTTTCTTT. Translating gives CASRPQGASTEAFF.